A single sample is the source of the 20 T cell receptor beta chains below, sequenced in a study of shared clonotypes between healthy human individuals. The naive CD8 fraction comprised CD45RO-negative cells positively selected for CCR7 and excluded terminally differentiated effector memory CD45RA+ cells. Produced via immunoSEQ multiplex PCR; TCRdb's table is partial and in-frame only. The table records 650,000 to 800,000 clones, roughly 94% of them present only once. Sequenced input: naive CD8+ T cells sorted from blood. The receptors come from a man aged 30 to 39 in good health.

The V gene is TRBV5-6, the J gene TRBJ2-7; D uncertain. V lost 0 bases to trimming and J lost 4 bases, with 5 bases between them. The CDR3 is 12 amino acids. Germline CDR1 reads SGHDT; CDR2 reads YYEEEE. The CDR3 loop is CASSLAEYEQYF. As DNA, the CDR3 is TGTGCCAGCAGCTTGGCAGAGTACGAGCAGTACTTC.

The CDR3 reads CASSLGQGEKRGYGYTF. DNA of the CDR3: TGTGCCAGCAGCTTAGGACAGGGCGAGAAGAGGGGCTATGGCTACACCTTC. This chain uses TRBV5-6 with TRBJ1-2, with 8 bases identical to TRBD1. The germline gives CDR1 SGHDT, CDR2 YYEEEE. V gave up 2 bases and J gave up 4 bases; unmatched junction bases: 13. CDR3 length equals 17 residues. Supplemented by reference TRBV5-6 and TRBJ1-2, the full variable domain reads DAGVTQSPTHLIKTRGQQVTLRCSPKSGHDTVSWYQQALGQGPQFIFQYYEEEERQRGNFPDRFSGHQFPNYSSELNVNALLLGDSALYLCASSLGQGEKRGYGYTFGSGTRLTVV.

The chain links TRBV4-2 to TRBJ2-3; the D gene is possibly TRBD1 (5 bases). V was pared by 0 bases and J by 7 bases, with 20 bases between. Germline CDR1 reads LGHNA; CDR2 reads YNFKEQ. The CDR3 length is 17 residues. The CDR3 is CASSQEGPVSGGYTQYF. CDR3 nucleotide sequence: TGTGCCAGCAGCCAAGAGGGGCCGGTGTCTGGCGGCTATACGCAGTATTTT.

In its sample, this clone was seen once. The chain has TRBV28 and TRBJ2-7; D call uncertain. The CDR3 totals 15 residues. V gave up 4 bases and J gave up 2 bases, with 15 bases separating them. The V gene's germline CDR1 is MDHEN and CDR2 SYDVKM. CDR3 in amino acids: CASSYIVGTAYEQYF. In nucleotides, the CDR3 is TGTGCCAGCAGTTACATCGTGGGCACAGCCTACGAGCAGTACTTC.

The V gene is TRBV7-9, the J gene TRBJ2-2; no firm D call. This CDR3 contains 13 residues. The V and J ends lost 3 bases and 6 bases respectively, with 8 bases between them. Germline V gene data show CDR1 as SEHNR and CDR2 as FQNEAQ (reference sequence). The CDR3: CASSFIEPGELFF. CDR3 nucleotide sequence: TGTGCCAGCAGCTTCATTGAACCCGGGGAGCTGTTTTTT.

This chain joins TRBV27 and TRBJ2-1; D may be TRBD2 (6 bases). Germline V gene lookup returns CDR1 MNHEY and CDR2 SMNVEV (reference sequence). The CDR3 length is 18 residues. The V and J ends lost 5 bases and 1 base respectively, with 21 bases between them. The CDR3: CASSLNGDSTLSYNEQFF. CDR3 DNA: TGTGCCAGCAGTCTTAACGGGGACTCTACCCTTTCCTACAATGAGCAGTTCTTC.

V gene TRBV5-4 combines with J gene TRBJ2-1, with D perhaps TRBD2 (5 bases). The CDR3 has 16 amino acids. V dropped 4 bases and J dropped 8 bases, with 22 bases sitting between them. Germline CDR1 reads SGHNT; CDR2 reads YYREEE (reference sequence). In DNA form, the CDR3 reads TGTGCCAGCAGCGCTAAGGACTTTCCCGTACTCGATGAGCAGTTCTTC. Protein product: CASSAKDFPVLDEQFF.

This clone has just one count. This chain uses TRBV28 with TRBJ2-7, with D maybe TRBD1 (6 bases). V lost 2 bases to trimming and J lost 2 bases, with 10 bases between them. The CDR3 sequence is 14 residues long. CDR1 and CDR2 from the germline V gene are MDHEN and SYDVKM. The CDR3 sequence is CASSLGQITYEQYF. CDR3 in DNA: TGTGCCAGCAGTTTAGGACAGATTACCTACGAGCAGTACTTC.

The chain employs TRBV7-6 and TRBJ1-1, with TRBD1 matching 8 bases. The V segment lost 2 bases and the J segment 1 base; nucleotides outside the gene matches: 6. CDR3 length equals 16 residues. CDR1 and CDR2 (germline): SGHVS, FNYEAQ. The CDR3 DNA sequence: TGTGCCAGCAGCTTAACAGGGGGATTAAGGAACACTGAAGCTTTCTTT. Its protein product is CASSLTGGLRNTEAFF.

The rearrangement joins TRBV30 to TRBJ2-1, with D perhaps TRBD2 (5 bases). The CDR3 spans 11 residues. Germline assignment: CDR1 GTSNPN and CDR2 SVGIG (reference sequence). Deletions cut 2 bases from V and 9 bases from J, with 8 bases between. The CDR3 DNA reads as TGTGCCTGGAGTTACGGGATTGAGCAGTTCTTC. Its translation: CAWSYGIEQFF.

This clone was recorded only once. This specimen includes other DNA sequences encoding the same CDR3. The chain has TRBV7-8 and TRBJ2-2, with D perhaps assigned TRBD1 or TRBD2 (5 bases each). V lost 2 bases and J lost 3, with 10 bases in between. This CDR3 spans 15 amino acids. CDR1 and CDR2 (germline): SGHVS, FQNEAQ. This CDR3 reads CASSLKGRDTGELFF. DNA for the CDR3: TGTGCCAGCAGCTTAAAGGGGCGGGACACCGGGGAGCTGTTTTTT.

The chain uses TRBV6-6 and TRBJ1-1; D gene unclear. Trimming cost V 0 bases and J 1 base, with 12 bases left between them. Germline CDR1 is MNHNY and CDR2 is SVGAGI (reference sequence). CDR3 size: 16 residues. DNA of the CDR3: TGTGCCAGCAGTTACTCCCGCAAGGTTGGGAACACTGAAGCTTTCTTT. This sequence encodes CASSYSRKVGNTEAFF.

Worth noting for this clone: Other DNA sequences in the same sample also yield this CDR3. The rearrangement uses TRBV11-2 and TRBJ2-7; TRBD1 agrees at 9 bases. After removal of 3 bases from V and 2 bases from J, the junction contained 2 bases not matched to a gene. The CDR3 is made up of 14 amino acids. Germline V CDR1 and CDR2: SGHAT, FQNNGV. Written as DNA, the CDR3 is TGTGCCAGCAGCTTGGGGACAGGGACCTACGAGCAGTACTTC. It translates to CASSLGTGTYEQYF.

V and J are TRBV7-9 and TRBJ2-1; 7 bases are a match to TRBD1. Germline V gene lookup returns CDR1 SEHNR and CDR2 FQNEAQ (reference sequence). J was trimmed by 8 bases and V by 3 bases; bases with no gene match: 4. The CDR3 spans 13 residues. CDR3 loop: CASSFQGDHEQFF. CDR3 DNA: TGTGCCAGCAGCTTTCAGGGGGACCATGAGCAGTTCTTC.

V gene TRBV6-1 combines with J gene TRBJ2-1; 7 bases match TRBD1. CDR1 and CDR2 (germline): MNHNS, SASEGT. The CDR3 runs 13 residues. V lost 5 bases, J lost 4 bases, and 2 bases stayed unmatched. The CDR3: CASSPGQYNEQFF. The DNA for the CDR3 is TGTGCCAGCAGTCCGGGACAGTACAATGAGCAGTTCTTC.

This clone was found many times. The chain employs TRBV19 and TRBJ2-7, with 7 bases that match TRBD2. After removal of 6 bases from V and 3 bases from J, the junction contained 8 bases not matched to a gene. Germline loops: CDR1 LNHDA, CDR2 SQIVND (reference sequence). This CDR3 is 14 amino acids long. CDR3 in amino acids: CASSPWGGFYEQYF. Here the CDR3 DNA reads TGTGCCAGTAGCCCCTGGGGGGGTTTCTACGAGCAGTACTTC.

The V and J genes are TRBV5-1 and TRBJ2-7, with D perhaps TRBD2 (6 bases). Germline-derived CDR1 and CDR2 are SGHRS and YFSETQ. Trimming removed 0 bases from V and 0 bases from J, with 13 bases in between. This CDR3 spans 16 amino acids. The CDR3 DNA is TGCGCCAGCAGCTTGGGATGGGGGGAAAGCTCCTACGAGCAGTACTTC. It is translated as CASSLGWGESSYEQYF.

The rearrangement uses TRBV6-5 and TRBJ1-1; 8 nucleotides agree with TRBD1. Per the germline V gene, CDR1 is MNHEY and CDR2 is SVGAGI. This CDR3 is 16 amino acids long. The ends lost 1 base at V and 4 bases at J; junction bases unmatched: 8. CDR3 DNA: TGTGCCAGCAGTTACTTCTCAGGGGGCTTGTTCACTGAAGCTTTCTTT. It yields the protein CASSYFSGGLFTEAFF.

J is TRBJ1-2 and V is TRBV28; TRBD1 aligns across 10 bases. This CDR3 is built from 15 residues. Germline V gives CDR1 MDHEN, CDR2 SYDVKM. The V segment lost 3 bases and the J segment 4 bases; nucleotides outside the gene matches: 5. CDR3 amino acids: CASSFGQGEGYGYTF. DNA for the CDR3: TGTGCCAGCAGTTTCGGACAGGGGGAAGGCTATGGCTACACCTTC.

The chain combines TRBV7-2 with TRBJ2-7; the match to TRBD2 covers 10 bases. The CDR3 extends over 15 amino acids. J lost 3 bases, V lost 2 bases, and 4 bases had no gene match. Germline CDR1 and CDR2: SGHTA and FQGNSA. CDR3 in amino acids: CASSLTLAGDYEQYF. The CDR3 DNA sequence: TGTGCCAGCAGCTTAACCCTAGCGGGGGACTACGAGCAGTACTTC.